This T cell receptor beta chain was retrieved from a study of Tregs in tolerant kidney transplant recipients. Study overall: An approximately 3-day belatacept mixed lymphocyte reaction, sometimes plus 5-day graft donor restimulation, preceded CD4+CD25+CD127- sorting. Antibodies separated recipient from donor cells. Study-level results: Activated donor B cell expansion appeared to reveal the most relevant donor-specific TCRbeta repertoire.

To note about this clone: Its cognate antigen is unknown.

Germline CDR1 and CDR2: SGHRS and YFSETQ. Trimming at V came to 1 base and at J to 7 bases, leaving 7 bases not matched to a gene. The CDR3 contains 15 residues. TCRdb's copy holds only in-frame clones and misses some; the assay was immunoSEQ multiplex PCR. The profile shows just under 20,000 clones, under 70% of them singletons. This clonotype was sampled from a human donor in good health. The chain joins TRBV5-1 to TRBJ2-5; TRBD2 aligns across 10 bases. Material: Tregs from blood cultured with allogeneic cells. The CDR3 spells CASSLMTSGPPTQYF. DNA for the CDR3: TGCGCCAGCAGCTTGATGACTAGCGGGCCCCCGACCCAGTACTTC. Full variable domain (remainder filled in from reference TRBV5-1 and TRBJ2-5): KAGVTQTPRYLIKTRGQQVTLSCSPISGHRSVSWYQQTPGQGLQFLFEYFSETQRNKGNFPGRFSGRQFSNSRSEMNVSTLELGDSALYLCASSLMTSGPPTQYFGPGTRLLVL.